Following are 8 T cell receptor beta chains from one sample sequenced in a study of blood T cell repertoires in COVID-19. Clones were sequenced by immunoSEQ multiplex PCR, and TCRdb holds only the in-frame ones, with some missing. The sample has roughly 68,000 clones, roughly 80% seen once. Sequences were obtained from peripheral blood. Receptor source: a man aged 45-60 years with active COVID-19.

The CDR3 DNA reads as TGTGCCAGCTCACCTGACAGGTGGGGCTACACCTTC. It specifies CASSPDRWGYTF. The chain uses TRBV18 and TRBJ1-2; D may be TRBD1 (6 bases). This CDR3 is built from 12 residues. Trimming removed 3 bases at V and 8 bases at J, with 10 bases between. Germline values: CDR1 KGHSH, CDR2 LQKENI.

This clone has just a few counts. The chain recombines TRBV6-5 with TRBJ1-4; D gene ambiguous. Per germline, CDR1 MNHEY and CDR2 SVGAGI. The CDR3 contains 15 residues. V lost 2 bases, J lost 7 bases, and 14 bases lay in between. This CDR3 is CASSYGGEAVEKLFF. The CDR3 nucleotides are TGTGCCAGCAGTTACGGCGGGGAAGCGGTTGAAAAACTGTTTTTT.

This chain links TRBV19 with TRBJ2-1; 8 nucleotides align to TRBD1. V lost 5 bases, J lost 2 bases, and 8 bases stayed unmatched. This CDR3 spans 16 amino acids. Germline values: CDR1 LNHDA, CDR2 SQIVND (reference sequence). The CDR3 loop reads CASSPATGQAYNEQFF. The CDR3 DNA reads TGTGCCAGTAGTCCGGCTACGGGACAGGCCTACAATGAGCAGTTCTTC.

This chain connects TRBV7-9 to TRBJ2-2; D may be TRBD1 (6 bases). The germline CDR1 and CDR2 sequences are SEHNR and FQNEAQ (reference sequence). V gave up 6 bases and J gave up 0 bases, with 11 bases separating them. The CDR3 runs 15 residues. The CDR3, as DNA: TGTGCCAGCAGAGCCGGGACAACGAACACCGGGGAGCTGTTTTTT. Protein sequence: CASRAGTTNTGELFF.

The V and J genes are TRBV6-2 or TRBV6-3 and TRBJ1-2; maybe TRBD1 (5 bases). This CDR3 comprises 13 residues. Germline assignment: CDR1 MNHEY and CDR2 SVGEGT. V was clipped by 4 bases and J by 5 bases, with 11 bases between them. CDR3 residues: CASSWGEDYGYTF. The CDR3 DNA reads TGTGCCAGCAGTTGGGGGGAAGATTATGGCTACACCTTC.

The V call is TRBV7-2, the J call TRBJ2-5; a possible D gene is TRBD1 (7 bases). V shed 1 base and J shed 2 bases, with 17 bases lying between them. CDR1 and CDR2 from the germline V gene are SGHTA and FQGNSA. The CDR3 consists of 17 residues. CDR3 residues: CASSLGAGGIGQETQYF. In nucleotides, the CDR3 is TGTGCCAGCAGCTTAGGGGCAGGGGGGATAGGTCAAGAGACCCAGTACTTC.

This chain links TRBV5-6 with TRBJ2-5; 8 nucleotides match TRBD1. From germline, CDR1 is SGHDT and CDR2 YYEEEE. This CDR3 is 15 amino acids long. J lost 5 bases, V lost 0 bases, and 6 bases had no gene match. Here the CDR3 DNA reads TGTGCCAGCAGCTTGGCGCGAACAGGGGGGGAGACCCAGTACTTC. This gives the protein CASSLARTGGETQYF.

The rearrangement uses TRBV3-1 (or the pseudogene TRBV3-2) and TRBJ1-2; perhaps TRBD1 as D (5 bases). CDR1 and CDR2 from the germline V gene are LGHDT and YNNKEL (reference sequence). CDR3 size: 12 residues. The V end lost 4 bases, the J end lost 5 bases, and 8 bases lay between the germline ends. CDR3 sequence (DNA): TGTGCCAGCAGCCTGACAGCATATGGCTACACCTTC. Translation gives CASSLTAYGYTF.